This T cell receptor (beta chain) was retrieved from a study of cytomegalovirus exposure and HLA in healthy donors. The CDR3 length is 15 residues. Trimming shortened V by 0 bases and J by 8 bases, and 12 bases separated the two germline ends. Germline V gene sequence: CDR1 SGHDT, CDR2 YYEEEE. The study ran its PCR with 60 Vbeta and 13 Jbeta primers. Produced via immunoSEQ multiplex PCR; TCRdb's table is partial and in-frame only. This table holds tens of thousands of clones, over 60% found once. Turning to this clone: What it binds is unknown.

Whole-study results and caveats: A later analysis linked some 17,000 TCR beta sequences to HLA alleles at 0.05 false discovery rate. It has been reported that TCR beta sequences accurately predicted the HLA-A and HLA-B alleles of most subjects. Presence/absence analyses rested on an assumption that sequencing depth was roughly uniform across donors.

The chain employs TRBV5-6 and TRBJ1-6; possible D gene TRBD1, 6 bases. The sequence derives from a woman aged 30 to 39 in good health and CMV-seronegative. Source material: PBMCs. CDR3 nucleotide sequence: TGTGCCAGCAGCTTGGCTGGGGGCACGGATTCACCCCTCCACTTT. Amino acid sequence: CASSLAGGTDSPLHF.